This record concerns one T cell receptor beta chain sequence. What it binds is not known. V lost 3 bases and J 4 bases, leaving 7 bases between the germline ends. CDR3 length equals 12 residues. CDR1 is MDHEN and CDR2 is SYDVKM in the germline V gene. This sample stems from a study of early T cells in non-severe SARS-CoV-2 infection. Study context: It was bulk RNA from unsorted whole blood that was sequenced, and the chains were unpaired. Findings and caveats of the study: Anti-spike CD8 specificities were favored by VDJdb matching, whose results missed private and CD4 specificities.

Individual cDNA molecules received unique molecular identifiers. TCRdb fed the 5' RACE reads into MiXCR, producing one record per CDR3 protein. The top ten clones hold 1.2% to 1.5% of a sample with 80,000 to 95,000 distinct CDR3 sequences, roughly 13% of them seen once. The source of this sequence is an adult who was a healthcare worker with PCR-confirmed SARS-CoV-2 infection or an uninfected control (not recorded which). The V gene is TRBV28, the J gene TRBJ2-7; D is possibly TRBD1 (5 bases). Sequencing input: whole blood. The CDR3 reads CASSLGQYEQYF. The CDR3 DNA reads as TGTGCCAGCAGTTTGGGGCAGTACGAGCAGTACTTC.